These 29 T cell receptor beta chains were all obtained from the same sample, sequenced in a study of blood T cell repertoires in COVID-19. TCRdb's copy holds only in-frame clones and misses some; the assay was immunoSEQ multiplex PCR. The sample yields approximately 170,000 clones, about 85% seen once. The material sequenced was peripheral blood. The receptors shown here come from a man in his sixties with acute or convalescent COVID-19.

This clone was seen a few times. The rearrangement uses TRBV5-1 and TRBJ2-7, with 12 bases fitting TRBD2. The CDR3 runs to 15 residues. Looked up from germline, CDR1 is SGHRS and CDR2 is YFSETQ. J lost 4 bases, V lost 4 bases, and 6 bases had no gene match. CDR3 bases: TGCGCCAGCAGCCATCTAGCGGGAGGGGAGTACGAGCAGTACTTC. It encodes CASSHLAGGEYEQYF.

This clone was seen just once. As DNA, the CDR3 is TGTGCCAGCAGCGTACAGGACAGGGCAAAAGGAAACACCATATATTTT. It encodes CASSVQDRAKGNTIYF. The chain uses TRBV9 and TRBJ1-3; 8 bases fit TRBD1. Germline CDR1 SGDLS, CDR2 YYNGEE. V lost 1 base and J lost 4; bases outside the gene matches: 7. The CDR3 consists of 16 residues.

The chain links TRBV6-4 to TRBJ2-1; 7 bases are a match to TRBD1. The CDR3 totals 13 residues. J lost 1 base, V lost 8 bases, and 2 bases had no gene match. CDR1 and CDR2 (germline): MRHNA, SNTAGT. DNA for the CDR3: TGTGCCAGCGGACAGGAGTCCTACAATGAGCAGTTCTTC. Its translation: CASGQESYNEQFF.

J is TRBJ2-7 and V is TRBV18, with D tentatively TRBD2 (5 bases). CDR3 length: 13 amino acids. CDR1 is KGHSH and CDR2 is LQKENI in the germline V gene. The germline V and J ends were trimmed by 2 bases and 7 bases, with 12 bases remaining between them. The CDR3 loop is CASSPIRTGEQYV. DNA of the CDR3: TGTGCCAGCTCACCAATCAGAACGGGGGAGCAGTACGTC.

The chain employs TRBV10-2 and TRBJ1-2; TRBD1 agrees at 9 bases. The V segment lost 2 bases and the J segment 4 bases; nucleotides outside the gene matches: 2. The V gene's germline CDR1 is WSHSY and CDR2 SAAADI. The CDR3 length is 14 residues. The CDR3 DNA follows: TGCGCCAGCAGTGAGGGACAGGGGCTCTATGGCTACACCTTC. Translated, it gives CASSEGQGLYGYTF.

This clone was found once. The chain is built from TRBV12-5 and TRBJ2-2; D is possibly TRBD1 (5 bases). V dropped 6 bases and J dropped 6 bases, with 14 bases sitting between them. This CDR3 region has 14 residues. Germline CDR1 LGHNT, CDR2 FRNRAP. CDR3 loop: CASGSQGKAGELFF. As DNA, the CDR3 is TGTGCTAGTGGCTCCCAGGGAAAAGCCGGGGAGCTGTTTTTT.

In the case of this clone: The CDR3 end shows no conserved phenylalanine or tryptophan, and so a read error is likely. No DNA is shown, since the ends of the CDR3 on it are uncertain; the CDR3 is the one TCRdb lists. This chain uses TRBV10-3 with TRBJ1-2; no check of the table's D call, TRBD1, against the DNA was made. The CDR3 spans 15 amino acids, including both terminal residues. CDR1 is ENHRY and CDR2 is SYGVKD in the germline V gene. Here the CDR3 reads CAISDLGRGQGFSRL.

The chain employs TRBV6-4 and TRBJ2-7, with TRBD2 as a possible D gene (6 bases). Germline-derived CDR1 and CDR2 are MRHNA and SNTAGT. The CDR3 loop spans 14 amino acids. Trimming pared 6 bases from V and 6 bases from J, leaving 18 bases between. The CDR3 loop is CASRERAGLGEQYF. The CDR3 DNA reads as TGTGCCAGCAGAGAAAGGGCGGGGCTCGGCGAGCAGTACTTC.

This clone was counted a single time. The chain combines TRBV6-2 or TRBV6-3 with TRBJ1-1; TRBD1 matches at 8 bases. V lost 4 bases to trimming and J lost 3 bases; unmatched junction nucleotides: 4. From germline, CDR1 is MNHEY and CDR2 SVGEGT. The CDR3 spans 14 residues. CDR3 in amino acids: CASSWTGRDTEAFF. DNA of the CDR3: TGTGCCAGCAGTTGGACAGGGCGGGACACTGAAGCTTTCTTT.

The V gene is TRBV5-4, the J gene TRBJ2-3, with D tentatively TRBD2 (6 bases). The V and J ends lost 3 bases and 4 bases respectively, with 18 bases between them. The germline V gene has CDR1 SGHNT and CDR2 YYREEE (reference sequence). The CDR3 spans 16 residues. The CDR3 loop is CASSSTRDSTADTQYF. In nucleotides, the CDR3 is TGTGCCAGCAGCTCGACCCGGGACTCTACGGCAGATACGCAGTATTTT.

This chain uses TRBV9 with TRBJ2-5, with D perhaps TRBD1 (5 bases). Between the trimmed V and J ends, which lost 0 bases and 9 bases, there was a span of 12 bases. The CDR3 extends over 13 amino acids. The germline V gene has CDR1 SGDLS and CDR2 YYNGEE. The CDR3 DNA is TGTGCCAGCAGCGTAGTAGACTCAGGGCCCCAGTACTTC. Amino acids: CASSVVDSGPQYF. The entire variable domain, with the rest obtained from reference TRBV9 and TRBJ2-5, is as follows: DSGVTQTPKHLITATGQRVTLRCSPRSGDLSVYWYQQSLDQGLQFLIQYYNGEERAKGNILERFSAQQFPDLHSELNLSSLELGDSALYFCASSVVDSGPQYFGPGTRLLVL.

This chain links TRBV5-5 with TRBJ2-1; D is perhaps TRBD2 (6 bases). Trimming left V 4 bases short and J 7 bases short, with 12 bases between. Germline values: CDR1 SGHKS, CDR2 YYEKEE (reference sequence). The CDR3 sequence is 13 residues long. The CDR3 sequence: CASSLRRGNEQFF. The CDR3 nucleotides read TGTGCCAGCAGCCTGAGACGGGGGAATGAGCAGTTCTTC.

The chain links TRBV7-3 to TRBJ2-3; TRBD2 agrees at 8 bases. V was pared by 5 bases and J by 4 bases, with 5 bases of the junction left unmatched. The germline gives CDR1 SGHTA, CDR2 FQGTGA. This CDR3 spans 14 amino acids. The chain's CDR3 is CASSPGLASDTQYF. The CDR3 nucleotides read TGTGCCAGCAGCCCTGGACTAGCTTCAGATACGCAGTATTTT.

V is TRBV5-1 and J is TRBJ1-5; D is possibly TRBD1 (6 bases). This CDR3 comprises 14 residues. Trimming removed 0 bases from V and 7 bases from J, with 11 bases in between. The V gene's germline CDR1 is SGHRS and CDR2 YFSETQ. The CDR3 is CASSLGEGEQPQHF. CDR3 sequence (DNA): TGCGCCAGCAGCTTGGGAGAGGGGGAACAGCCCCAGCATTTT.

In its sample, this clone was seen once. The chain couples TRBV14 to TRBJ2-2; 7 nucleotides match TRBD2. Germline V lookup: CDR1 SGHDN, CDR2 FVKESK. The CDR3 length is 15 residues. The trim removed 4 bases at V and 6 bases at J, leaving 8 bases unmatched. DNA for the CDR3: TGTGCCAGCAGCCCAAGACTAGCAGCCGCCGGGGAGCTGTTTTTT. Protein sequence: CASSPRLAAAGELFF.

This chain links TRBV28 with TRBJ2-1; possibly TRBD2 for D (6 bases). This CDR3 is built from 13 residues. The V gene's germline CDR1 is MDHEN and CDR2 SYDVKM. V was shortened by 7 bases and J by 6 bases, with 13 bases between the two germline ends. For the CDR3, the DNA is TGTGCCAGCACCATGACTAGAGTCAATGAGCAGTTCTTC. Translation: CASTMTRVNEQFF.

This chain joins TRBV6-5 and TRBJ2-7; the D gene is possibly TRBD2 (6 bases). The germline V and J ends were trimmed by 8 bases and 3 bases, with 11 bases remaining between them. Germline CDR1 is MNHEY and CDR2 is SVGAGI. The CDR3 has 12 residues. The CDR3 DNA is TGTGCCAGCGGACTAAACAACTACGAGCAGTACGTC. Translating it yields CASGLNNYEQYV.

The chain combines TRBV29-1 with TRBJ2-1; 7 nucleotides match TRBD2. V shed 5 bases and J 7 bases; nucleotides not matched to a gene: 14. Germline V CDR1 and CDR2: SQVTM, ANQGSEA. The CDR3 is 15 amino acids. In DNA form, the CDR3 reads TGCAGCGTTCCCTCTCGCGGTAGCGGGTCTAATGAGCAGTTCTTC. Its translation is CSVPSRGSGSNEQFF.

The chain combines TRBV7-9 with TRBJ1-1; possibly TRBD1 for D (6 bases). Trimming pared 2 bases from V and 3 bases from J, leaving 10 bases between. In germline, CDR1 is SEHNR, CDR2 FQNEAQ (reference sequence). The CDR3 extends over 14 amino acids. The CDR3 sequence is CASSLPAGDTEAFF. The CDR3 nucleotides read TGTGCCAGCAGCTTACCGGCAGGGGACACTGAAGCTTTCTTT.

The rearrangement links TRBV11-2 to TRBJ1-5, with a possible D match to TRBD1 (6 bases). Trimming took off 7 bases at V and 4 bases at J, with 11 bases between the two ends. Germline V gene data show CDR1 as SGHAT and CDR2 as FQNNGV. The CDR3 is 13 amino acids. CDR3: CASNQGSNQPQHF. CDR3 sequence (DNA): TGTGCCAGCAACCAGGGGTCGAATCAGCCCCAGCATTTT.

This clone was seen once. The J gene is TRBJ2-7, the V gene TRBV12-3 or TRBV12-4; 8 nucleotides agree with TRBD2. The CDR3 length is 12 residues. The J segment lost 6 bases and the V segment lost 6 bases, leaving 4 bases of the junction unmatched. CDR3 region: CASSLGLAEQYF. The CDR3 nucleotides are TGTGCCAGCAGCCTTGGACTAGCCGAGCAGTACTTC.

This clone appeared once. This chain connects TRBV7-9 to TRBJ2-1; tentatively, D is TRBD2 (6 bases). The ends were cut back, 5 bases at V and 2 bases at J, with 19 bases in the middle. From germline, CDR1 is SEHNR and CDR2 FQNEAQ (reference sequence). The length of the CDR3 is 17 residues. Here the CDR3 reads CASSLSPVGEAYNEQFF. The DNA for the CDR3 is TGTGCCAGCAGCCTATCTCCGGTCGGGGAGGCCTACAATGAGCAGTTCTTC.

The V call is TRBV2, the J call TRBJ2-5; 7 positions match TRBD1. The V gene's germline CDR1 is SNHLY and CDR2 FYNNEI. The CDR3 consists of 14 residues. Trimming removed 10 bases from V and 1 base from J; junction bases left unmatched: 9. In DNA, the CDR3 is TGTGCCACCTCCCGTGACAGGGCCCAAGAGACCCAGTACTTC. Translating gives CATSRDRAQETQYF.

The J gene is TRBJ1-6, the V gene TRBV7-9; D gene unclear. Trimming cost V 3 bases and J 8 bases, with 5 bases left between them. Germline values: CDR1 SEHNR, CDR2 FQNEAQ (reference sequence). The CDR3 is 12 amino acids. CDR3 residues: CASSFTDSPLHF. The CDR3 nucleotides read TGTGCCAGCAGCTTCACAGATTCACCCCTCCACTTT.

DNA for the CDR3: TGTGCCAGTAGTAGTTACCAGGGAAGTCACAATCAGCCCCAGCATTTT. Amino acids: CASSSYQGSHNQPQHF. This chain connects TRBV19 to TRBJ1-5; possibly TRBD1 for D (5 bases). V dropped 4 bases and J dropped 3 bases, with 16 bases sitting between them. This CDR3 contains 16 residues. Per the germline V gene, CDR1 is LNHDA and CDR2 is SQIVND (reference sequence).

The chain carries TRBV3-1 (or the pseudogene TRBV3-2) and TRBJ1-1, with TRBD1 identical over 9 bases. V shed 6 bases and J 7 bases; nucleotides not matched to a gene: 15. The V gene's germline CDR1 is LGHDT and CDR2 YNNKEL (reference sequence). This CDR3 comprises 16 residues. CDR3 residues: CASSRPPGQGLLEAFF. CDR3 nucleotide sequence: TGTGCCAGCAGTAGACCCCCGGGACAGGGCCTACTTGAAGCTTTCTTT.

The chain carries TRBV5-4 and TRBJ2-2, with no clear D. This CDR3 has 16 amino acids. CDR1 SGHNT and CDR2 YYREEE come from the germline V gene (reference sequence). V gave up 3 bases and J gave up 1 base, with 13 bases separating them. DNA for the CDR3: TGTGCCAGCAGCTCCCCTGACACGGAGAACACCGGGGAGCTGTTTTTT. As protein: CASSSPDTENTGELFF. Drawing the rest from reference TRBV5-4 and TRBJ2-2, the complete variable domain is ETGVTQSPTHLIKTRGQQVTLRCSSQSGHNTVSWYQQALGQGPQFIFQYYREEENGRGNFPPRFSGLQFPNYSSELNVNALELDDSALYLCASSSPDTENTGELFFGEGSRLTVL.

The chain links TRBV11-3 to TRBJ2-5; a weak D match, TRBD1 (6 bases). The CDR3 covers 15 residues. In germline, CDR1 is SGHNT, CDR2 YENEEA. Between the trimmed V and J ends, which lost 1 base and 2 bases, there was a span of 11 bases. CDR3 residues: CASSLGGGQQETQYF. As DNA, the CDR3 is TGTGCCAGCAGCTTAGGGGGTGGACAGCAAGAGACCCAGTACTTC.

This chain uses TRBV7-8 with TRBJ2-7; tentative D call: TRBD2 (6 bases). Germline V gene lookup returns CDR1 SGHVS and CDR2 FQNEAQ. There are 14 residues in the CDR3. Trimming stripped 5 bases from V and 3 bases from J, with 14 bases between. For the CDR3, the DNA is TGTGCCAGCAGCCGCGCCGGAGGGGTCTACGAGCAGTACGTC. Protein: CASSRAGGVYEQYV.